Following are 30 T cell receptor beta chains from one sample sequenced in a study of CD8+CD57+ T cells in acquired aplastic anemia. TCR beta VDJ and CDR3 profiling used genomic DNA as template. MiXCR was run by TCRdb on the reads, yielding one entry per CDR3 protein. The data show about 110,000 distinct CDR3 sequences, about half seen once. Specimen: sorted CD4+, CD8+, or CD8+CD57+ T cells (not recorded which) from PBMCs. These receptors all stem from a human donor in good health, serving as a control.

A few counts support this clonotype. The J gene is TRBJ2-7, the V gene TRBV10-2; 7 bases line up with TRBD1. The J segment lost 2 bases and the V segment lost 4 bases, leaving 5 bases of the junction unmatched. The germline V gene has CDR1 WSHSY and CDR2 SAAADI. The CDR3 is 14 amino acids. For the CDR3, the DNA is TGCGCCAGCAGTGCCGGACAGGTGGCCTACGAGCAGTACTTC. This sequence encodes CASSAGQVAYEQYF.

The chain employs TRBV28 and TRBJ2-7, with D perhaps matching TRBD2 (6 bases). The CDR3 consists of 15 residues. The germline gives CDR1 MDHEN, CDR2 SYDVKM. V was shortened by 6 bases and J by 0 bases, with 15 bases between the two germline ends. The CDR3 here is CASSPSGRSSYEQYV. CDR3 bases: TGTGCCAGCAGCCCGAGCGGGCGTAGCTCCTACGAGCAGTACGTC.

The chain couples TRBV12-3 or TRBV12-4 to TRBJ1-2; TRBD1 agrees at 8 bases. The length of the CDR3 is 15 residues. Trimming at V came to 5 bases and at J to 3 bases, leaving 8 bases not matched to a gene. As DNA, the CDR3 is TGTGCCAGCAGTCTCGGGACAGGACGTGACTATGGCTACACCTTC. Its translation is CASSLGTGRDYGYTF.

This clonotype was detected only a few times. J is TRBJ2-1 and V is TRBV6-5, with D tentatively TRBD1 or TRBD2 (6 bases each). CDR3 length: 16 amino acids. Germline V CDR1 and CDR2: MNHEY, SVGAGI. Between the trimmed V and J ends, which lost 0 bases and 5 bases, there was a span of 14 bases. The CDR3 DNA sequence: TGTGCCAGCAGTTACTCGGCGGGACATCTTCACAATGAGCAGTTCTTC. As protein: CASSYSAGHLHNEQFF.

The chain combines TRBV11-2 with TRBJ2-3, with a possible D match to TRBD2 (5 bases). Trimming removed 5 bases from V and 0 bases from J, with 12 bases in between. Germline V gives CDR1 SGHAT, CDR2 FQNNGV. The CDR3 runs 15 residues. The CDR3 coding sequence is TGTGCCAGCAGCGAATCACTAGTAAGCACAGATACGCAGTATTTT. Protein sequence: CASSESLVSTDTQYF.

On this clonotype: A read error is possible here, since a much larger clone lies one base away. The chain is built from TRBV25-1 and TRBJ2-7, with D uncertain. The CDR3 sequence is 15 residues long. The germline V gene has CDR1 MGHDK and CDR2 SYGVNS. CDR3 sequence: CAGSLDGTQSYEQYF. The CDR3 DNA reads as TGTGCCGGCAGTTTAGACGGAACCCAAAGCTACGAGCAGTACTTC.

This clonotype was found many times. This chain connects TRBV20-1 to TRBJ1-1, with D possibly matching TRBD1 (6 bases). Germline V CDR1 and CDR2: DFQATT, SNEGSKA (reference sequence). The ends were cut back, 0 bases at V and 3 bases at J, with 20 bases in the middle. The CDR3 spans 17 residues. The CDR3 spells CSARDYSKGDLDTEAFF. The CDR3 DNA sequence: TGCAGTGCTAGAGACTATAGTAAGGGGGATTTGGACACTGAAGCTTTCTTT.

A note on this clonotype: This could be a read error, since a much larger clone is one nucleotide away. This sequence joins TRBV9 and TRBJ1-2; D not resolved. The CDR3 contains 12 residues. From germline, CDR1 is SGDLS and CDR2 YYNGEE. Deletions cut 0 bases from V and 0 bases from J, with 0 bases between. The CDR3 spells CASSVANYGYTF. The CDR3 bases are TGTGCCAGCAGCGTAGCTAACTATGGCTACACCTTC.

The J gene is TRBJ1-1, the V gene TRBV7-9, with D hard to call. Trimming removed 2 bases at V and 5 bases at J, with 9 bases between. There are 13 residues in the CDR3. Germline V gives CDR1 SEHNR, CDR2 FQNEAQ (reference sequence). CDR3 loop: CASSLTGWTEAFF. CDR3 DNA: TGTGCCAGCAGCTTAACGGGGTGGACTGAAGCTTTCTTT.

The CDR3 is CSVENQNEQFF. The DNA for the CDR3 is TGCAGCGTCGAGAACCAGAATGAGCAGTTCTTC. V is TRBV29-1 and J is TRBJ2-1; D uncertain. With 6 bases removed from V and 7 bases from J, the gap between germline ends came to 10 bases. The CDR3 covers 11 residues. Germline V CDR1 and CDR2: SQVTM, ANQGSEA.

The rearrangement joins TRBV5-4 to TRBJ2-7, with 7 bases aligning to TRBD2. V was clipped by 0 bases and J by 5 bases; unmatched bases: 8. CDR1 and CDR2 (germline): SGHNT, YYREEE (reference sequence). The CDR3 totals 15 residues. This CDR3 reads CASSLDGGGNHEQYF. The CDR3 bases are TGTGCCAGCAGCTTGGACGGGGGAGGGAATCACGAGCAGTACTTC.

Ten or more counts support this clonotype. A junction boundary mismatches the germline segment, possibly from a read error. The chain is built from TRBV6-1 and TRBJ1-1, with 9 bases aligning to TRBD1. CDR1 and CDR2 (germline): MNHNS, SASEGT. CDR3 length equals 14 residues. CDR3 in amino acids: CASSTGTGNPEAFF. The CDR3 nucleotides are TGTGCCAGCAGCACCGGGACAGGGAACCCTGAAGCTTTCTTT.

This clonotype has ten or more counts. The gene calls are TRBV11-2 and TRBJ1-2; tentatively, D is TRBD1 (5 bases). Germline V gene sequence: CDR1 SGHAT, CDR2 FQNNGV. The CDR3 totals 12 residues. Trimming took off 6 bases at V and 4 bases at J, with 9 bases between the two ends. The CDR3 DNA reads as TGTGCCAGCAGAGACAGCCGCTATGGCTACACCTTC. This translates into CASRDSRYGYTF.

V gene TRBV19 combines with J gene TRBJ2-7, with unresolved D. CDR3 length equals 13 residues. V was clipped by 3 bases and J by 6 bases, with 12 bases between them. Germline V gene sequence: CDR1 LNHDA, CDR2 SQIVND (reference sequence). This CDR3 reads CASSIGPAGEQYF. Written as DNA, the CDR3 is TGTGCCAGTAGTATTGGTCCAGCCGGCGAGCAGTACTTC.

The chain recombines TRBV19 with TRBJ1-2; 7 bases fit TRBD1. The V gene end was trimmed by 8 bases and the J gene end by 6 bases; junction bases not matched to a gene: 9. Germline values: CDR1 LNHDA, CDR2 SQIVND (reference sequence). This CDR3 contains 13 residues. CDR3 sequence: CASAPPGTDGYTF. The CDR3 DNA is TGTGCCAGTGCACCGCCCGGGACAGATGGCTACACCTTC.

With regard to this clonotype: A read error may be the cause here, since a much bigger clone is one base away. This chain uses TRBV11-2 with TRBJ1-1; 9 bases fit TRBD1. The CDR3 is 15 amino acids. CDR1 is SGHAT, CDR2 FQNNGV, per germline. Trimming at V came to 4 bases and at J to 4 bases, leaving 7 bases not matched to a gene. Here the CDR3 reads CASSWETGGCTEAFF. CDR3 coding DNA: TGTGCCAGCAGCTGGGAAACAGGGGGCTGCACTGAAGCTTTCTTT.

This clonotype was counted at least ten times. As DNA, the CDR3 is TGTGCCAGCAGCGGGGGGACGCGCGGCTACGAGCAGTACTTC. This gives the protein CASSGGTRGYEQYF. The chain has TRBV7-2 and TRBJ2-7, with D tentatively TRBD2 (6 bases). V lost 5 bases and J 3 bases, leaving 14 bases between the germline ends. The germline CDR1 and CDR2 sequences are SGHTA and FQGNSA. This CDR3 comprises 14 residues.

The chain couples TRBV10-3 to TRBJ1-1; D is ambiguous. The CDR3 totals 13 residues. The V and J ends lost 3 bases and 1 base respectively, with 6 bases between them. CDR1 and CDR2 from the germline V gene are ENHRY and SYGVKD. The CDR3 reads CAISEIANTEAFF. The CDR3 DNA is TGTGCCATCAGTGAAATAGCGAACACTGAAGCTTTCTTT.

This clonotype was found many times. The junction differs from germline at one of its ends, possibly a read error. The rearrangement links TRBV4-3 to TRBJ2-1, with 7 bases identical to TRBD1. The CDR3 is 15 residues long. The germline V gene has CDR1 LGHNA and CDR2 YSLEER. DNA for the CDR3: TGCGCCAGCAGCCAAGATGTCCGCTCGTCCGGGACAGATGTCTTC. Its translation: CASSQDVRSSGTDVF.

V gene TRBV10-3 combines with J gene TRBJ2-7, with D tentatively TRBD1 (7 bases). V was cut by 3 bases and J by 5 bases, with 23 bases left in between. Germline V CDR1 and CDR2: ENHRY, SYGVKD. The CDR3 consists of 17 residues. CDR3 DNA: TGTGCCATCAGTGATAAGGGGGGCAGGGGGATCAAAAACGAGCAGTACTTC. This encodes CAISDKGGRGIKNEQYF.

The chain has TRBV29-1 and TRBJ1-1, with D possibly matching TRBD1 (6 bases). In germline, CDR1 is SQVTM, CDR2 ANQGSEA. V was cut by 4 bases and J by 0 bases, with 15 bases left in between. The CDR3 is made up of 15 amino acids. CDR3 region: CSVAQAGGLNTEAFF. The CDR3 bases are TGCAGCGTTGCCCAAGCGGGGGGGCTGAACACTGAAGCTTTCTTT.

This clonotype occurred once. The chain has TRBV12-3 or TRBV12-4 and TRBJ1-6, with 7 bases that match TRBD1. The V gene end was trimmed by 2 bases and the J gene end by 6 bases; junction bases not matched to a gene: 4. CDR3 length: 15 amino acids. The CDR3 loop reads CASSLKQGRNSPLHF. CDR3 in DNA: TGTGCCAGCAGTTTAAAACAGGGGCGTAATTCACCCCTCCACTTT.

This clonotype has just a few counts. The chain has TRBV29-1 and TRBJ1-2, with D tentatively TRBD1 (6 bases). V lost 5 bases, J lost 2 bases, and 9 bases lay in between. The CDR3 runs 12 residues. The germline CDR1 and CDR2 sequences are SQVTM and ANQGSEA. The CDR3 nucleotides are TGCAGCGTTTCAGGGGCGAACTATGGCTACACCTTC. Its translation is CSVSGANYGYTF.

Remarks on this clonotype: This may arise from a read error, as a much more abundant clone is one base away. The CDR3 coding sequence is TGTGCCAGCAGTTCCGGGACAGGGGCCCTTTACGAGCAGTACTTC. It codes for CASSSGTGALYEQYF. The chain combines TRBV12-3 or TRBV12-4 with TRBJ2-7, with 10 bases lining up with TRBD1. This CDR3 contains 15 residues. With V trimmed by 4 bases and J by 4 bases, 7 bases remained unmatched.

This clonotype has only a few counts. The chain recombines TRBV30 with TRBJ2-1; perhaps TRBD2 as D (6 bases). V was pared by 5 bases and J by 0 bases, with 11 bases between. This CDR3 has 14 amino acids. Germline CDR1 is GTSNPN and CDR2 is SVGIG (reference sequence). This chain's CDR3 is CAWGRQSSYNEQFF. CDR3 nucleotides: TGTGCCTGGGGGAGGCAGAGCTCCTACAATGAGCAGTTCTTC.

This clonotype was seen ten or more times. This sequence joins TRBV15 and TRBJ2-1; D gene uncertain. The V end lost 1 base, the J end lost 6 bases, and 16 bases lay between the germline ends. The CDR3 extends over 16 amino acids. Germline V lookup: CDR1 LNHNV, CDR2 YYDKDF (reference sequence). The CDR3 spells CATSRAREGHSNEQFF. CDR3 in DNA: TGTGCCACCAGCAGAGCAAGGGAAGGTCATAGCAATGAGCAGTTCTTC.

The genes are TRBV25-1 and TRBJ2-7; 9 bases are shared with TRBD1. This CDR3 has 15 amino acids. Germline CDR1 MGHDK, CDR2 SYGVNS. J gave up 3 bases and V 6 bases, and 9 bases lay outside the gene matches. The CDR3 protein is CASSPTRDRVYEQYF. Here the CDR3 DNA reads TGTGCCAGCAGCCCCACCCGGGACAGGGTCTACGAGCAGTACTTC.

This chain links TRBV5-6 with TRBJ1-5; 7 bases fit TRBD1. V was clipped by 6 bases and J by 1 base; unmatched bases: 4. Germline-derived CDR1 and CDR2 are SGHDT and YYEEEE. The CDR3 spans 14 residues. The CDR3 nucleotides are TGTGCCAGCACCACAGGGGACAGCAATCAGCCCCAGCATTTT. It encodes CASTTGDSNQPQHF.

This clonotype was recorded once. The rearrangement joins TRBV7-9 to TRBJ2-7; D is unresolved. Trimming pared 2 bases from V and 3 bases from J, leaving 5 bases between. Per the germline V gene, CDR1 is SEHNR and CDR2 is FQNEAQ (reference sequence). CDR3 size: 12 residues. The CDR3 nucleotides are TGTGCCAGCAGCTTAAATGGCTACGAGCAGTACTTC. Translated: CASSLNGYEQYF.

The genes are TRBV29-1 and TRBJ1-1, with unresolved D. The V and J ends lost 6 bases and 8 bases respectively, with 10 bases between them. The CDR3 totals 10 residues. Germline V gene sequence: CDR1 SQVTM, CDR2 ANQGSEA. CDR3 coding DNA: TGCAGCGTGTTCGACGGAGAAGCTTTCTTT. The encoded protein is CSVFDGEAFF.